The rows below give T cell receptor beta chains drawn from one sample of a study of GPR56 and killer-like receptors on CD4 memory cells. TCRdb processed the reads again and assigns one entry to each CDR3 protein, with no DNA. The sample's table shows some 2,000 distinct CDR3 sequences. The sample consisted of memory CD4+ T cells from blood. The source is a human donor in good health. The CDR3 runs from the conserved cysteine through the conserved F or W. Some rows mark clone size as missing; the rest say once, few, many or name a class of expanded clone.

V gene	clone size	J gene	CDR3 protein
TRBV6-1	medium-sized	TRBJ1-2	CASSDLGGRGTGANYGYTF
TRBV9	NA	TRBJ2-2	CASSATTGGTGELFF
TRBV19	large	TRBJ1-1	CASSWTEDTEAFF
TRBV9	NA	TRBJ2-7	CASSVAGGTYEQYF
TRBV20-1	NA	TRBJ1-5	CSANAGTEKNQPQHF
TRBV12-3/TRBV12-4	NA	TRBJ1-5	CASSLSRGQGTQPQHF
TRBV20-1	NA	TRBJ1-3	CSASSPQGTGNTIYF
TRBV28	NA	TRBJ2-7	CASSLRQGRREQYF
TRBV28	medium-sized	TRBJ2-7	CASSLTQGGRHEQYF
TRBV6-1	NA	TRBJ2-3	CASSFGAGGGDTQYF
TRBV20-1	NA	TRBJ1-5	CSASSGGAGQPQHF
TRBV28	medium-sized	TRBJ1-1	CATRKYFGAFF
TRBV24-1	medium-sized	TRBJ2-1	CATSASGRFYNEQFF
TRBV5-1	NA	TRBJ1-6	CASSSQGNDSPLHF
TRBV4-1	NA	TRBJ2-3	CASSPGTSGTDTQYF
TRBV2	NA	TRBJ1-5	CASSEMSPNQPQHF
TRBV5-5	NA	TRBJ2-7	CASSRLKFGTGTGSYEQYF
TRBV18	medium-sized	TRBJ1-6	CASQGLTGSPYNSPLHF
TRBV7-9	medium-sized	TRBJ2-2	CASSFQFNTGELFF
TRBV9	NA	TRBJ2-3	CASSVGSGSIEDTQYF
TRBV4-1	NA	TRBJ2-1	CASSLAERTGVNEQFF
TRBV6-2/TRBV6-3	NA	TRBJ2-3	CASHGTYPQYF
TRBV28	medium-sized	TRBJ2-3	CASSIRLAGTDTQYF
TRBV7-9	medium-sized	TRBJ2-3	CASRRTTDTQYF
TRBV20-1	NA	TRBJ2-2	CSATETGELFF
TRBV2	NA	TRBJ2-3	CASSGLAGADTQYF
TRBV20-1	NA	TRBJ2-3	CSARAPGGGTDTQYF
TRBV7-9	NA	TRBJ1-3	CASSTRGRGAGNTIYF
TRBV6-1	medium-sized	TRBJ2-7	CASSDPGQGASEQYF
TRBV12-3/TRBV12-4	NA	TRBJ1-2	CASSLSGAKDGYTF
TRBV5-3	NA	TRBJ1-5	CARSSLQGADQPQHF
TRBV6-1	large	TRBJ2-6	CASRPWDSSGANVLTF
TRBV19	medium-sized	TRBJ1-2	CASSTGFVGYTF
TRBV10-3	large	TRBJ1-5	CAISSGSPNNQPQHF